This T cell receptor beta chain emerged from a study of response to subunit inactivated influenza vaccine. Study-level findings and limits: Seasonal influenza vaccination, on each occasion, was suggested by the authors to recruit few new T cells.

TCRdb itself ran the RT-PCR reads through MiXCR, one entry per CDR3 protein. This table holds hundreds of thousands of distinct CDR3 sequences, around 13% found once. On this clonotype: Its antigen is not identified.

This CDR3 region has 16 residues. V was pared by 1 base and J by 3 bases, with 6 bases of the junction left unmatched. The germline CDR1 and CDR2 sequences are SGHVS and FQNEAQ. The specimen was PBMCs from blood, collected roughly 47 days after vaccination. The genes are TRBV7-8 and TRBJ1-5; the match to TRBD1 covers 7 bases. The origin of this receptor is a man aged 50 to 59 who received an inactivated influenza vaccine. CDR3 nucleotides: TGTGCCAGCAGCTTAGAATTGGGACAGCTCAATCAGCCCCAGCATTTT. As protein: CASSLELGQLNQPQHF.